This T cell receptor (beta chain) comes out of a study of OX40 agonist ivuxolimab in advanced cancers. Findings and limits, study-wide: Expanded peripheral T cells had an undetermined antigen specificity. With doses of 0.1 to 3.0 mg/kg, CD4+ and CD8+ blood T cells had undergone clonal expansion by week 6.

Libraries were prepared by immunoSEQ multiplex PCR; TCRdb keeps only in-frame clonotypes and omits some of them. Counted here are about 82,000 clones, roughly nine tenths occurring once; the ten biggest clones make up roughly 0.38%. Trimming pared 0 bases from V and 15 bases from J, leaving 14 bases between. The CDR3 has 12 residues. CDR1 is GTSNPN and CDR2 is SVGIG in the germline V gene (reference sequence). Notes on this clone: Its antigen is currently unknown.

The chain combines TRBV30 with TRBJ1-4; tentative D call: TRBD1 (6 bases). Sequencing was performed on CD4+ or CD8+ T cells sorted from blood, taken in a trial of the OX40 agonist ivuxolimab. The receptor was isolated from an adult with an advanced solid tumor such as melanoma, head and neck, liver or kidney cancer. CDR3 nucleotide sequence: TGTGCCTGGAGTGTACAGGGAACCGGGGTGTTTTTT. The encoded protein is CAWSVQGTGVFF.